Sequencing of this T cell receptor (beta chain) was carried out in a study of blood T cell repertoires in COVID-19. At the level of the study: Acute and convalescent COVID-19 specimens originated in the United States, Italy and Spain. T cells, B-cell-depleted T cells, or PBMCs supplied cDNA or gDNA.

In the original workflow: Estimation of nucleated cell counts was performed using reference gene primer amplification. Generated by immunoSEQ multiplex PCR, the TCRdb table keeps only in-frame clones and is missing some. V and J calls and clone size come straight from that table; D and trimming were deduced from the DNA. The sample carries approximately 99,000 clones, roughly 86% recorded once. V lost 4 bases and J lost 5; bases outside the gene matches: 11. The germline V gene has CDR1 SGHRS and CDR2 YFSETQ. The CDR3 length is 15 residues. The chain combines TRBV5-1 with TRBJ2-7, with 8 nucleotides matching TRBD1. This TCR derives from a human donor in a cohort sampled during active COVID-19. The sequenced material came from peripheral blood. The CDR3: CASSLADRGVNEQYF. The CDR3, as DNA: TGCGCCAGCAGCCTCGCAGACAGGGGCGTAAACGAGCAGTACTTC.